Listed here are 26 T cell receptor beta chains from one sample, sequenced in a study of glioma-infiltrating T cells. The iRepertoire nested amplicon-rescue multiplex PCR amplified TCR alpha and beta CDR3s from RNA. TCRdb reanalysed the multiplex PCR reads using MiXCR and keeps one entry per CDR3 protein. The sample consists of about 180,000 distinct CDR3 sequences, about 46% of them appearing once. What was sequenced was glioma tissue, nonneoplastic brain tissue, or PBMCs (not recorded which). The receptors here all came from a human donor with low-grade glioma or glioblastoma, undergoing nonglioma brain surgery, or in good health (not recorded which).

On this clonotype itself: Possible read error: a much larger clone is one base away. The chain links TRBV20-1 to TRBJ2-7, with D perhaps being TRBD1 or TRBD2 (5 bases each). Per germline, CDR1 DFQATT and CDR2 SNEGSKA (reference sequence). The CDR3 is made up of 14 amino acids. This CDR3 is CSAPGRVKAYEEYF. CDR3 bases: TGCAGTGCTCCGGGACGAGTTAAGGCCTACGAGGAGTACTTC.

On this clonotype itself: A much larger clone is a single base away; this may be a read error. This chain links TRBV28 with TRBJ1-2; possible D gene TRBD1, 5 bases. Germline CDR1 is MDHEN and CDR2 is SYDVKM. The CDR3 is 14 residues long. V lost 5 bases and J lost 4, with 14 bases in between. The CDR3 here is CASSEPPTVYGYTF. CDR3 in DNA: TGTGCCAGCAGTGAACCGCCGACAGTCTATGGCTACACCTTC.

Remarks on this clonotype: A read error is possible here, since a much larger clone lies one base away. The chain has TRBV7-9 and TRBJ2-1; maybe TRBD1 (6 bases). This CDR3 contains 18 residues. CDR1 and CDR2 from the germline V gene are SEHNR and FQNEAQ (reference sequence). DNA of the CDR3: TGCGCCAGCAGCCCGAACCCGGACAGTGATATCACCTACAATGAGCAGTTCTTC. The encoded protein is CASSPNPDSDITYNEQFF.

On this clonotype: A read error is possible here, since a much larger clone lies one base away. V gene TRBV4-1 combines with J gene TRBJ1-1; no clear D gene. The CDR3 loop spans 16 amino acids. With 1 base removed from V and 4 bases from J, the gap between germline ends came to 16 bases. In germline, CDR1 is MGHRA, CDR2 YSYEKL. CDR3: CASSQGWTVLSTEAFF. DNA for the CDR3: TGCGCCAGCAGCCAAGGTTGGACGGTTCTGAGCACTGAAGCTTTCTTT.

This clonotype was picked up a small number of times. The CDR3 loop reads CAISKRDNEQYF. CDR3 sequence (DNA): TGTGCCATCAGTAAAAGAGATAACGAGCAGTACTTC. The chain links TRBV10-3 to TRBJ2-7; D not certain. V was shortened by 5 bases and J by 5 bases, with 10 bases between the two germline ends. The CDR3 runs to 12 residues. The germline gives CDR1 ENHRY, CDR2 SYGVKD.

Comment on this clonotype: At one boundary the junction diverges from the germline segment, which might be a read error. The rearrangement joins TRBV19 to TRBJ2-1; TRBD1 matches 10 bases. Looked up from germline, CDR1 is LNHDA and CDR2 is SQIVND (reference sequence). CDR3 size: 19 residues. CDR3 sequence (DNA): TGTGCCGGTAGTAGCTACCGGGACAGGGGTACTAGGGGGTACAATGAGCAGTTCTTC. It translates to CAGSSYRDRGTRGYNEQFF.

This clonotype occurred once. This may be a read error: a much more frequent sequence differs by one nucleotide. The rearrangement joins TRBV20-1 to TRBJ1-5; a weak D match, TRBD1 (6 bases). CDR3 length equals 13 residues. Germline CDR1 reads DFQATT; CDR2 reads SNEGSKA (reference sequence). The CDR3 DNA follows: TGCAGTGCTTACAGGGAAGGTGGACAGCCCAAGCATTTT. This codes for CSAYREGGQPKHF.

In the case of this clonotype: A much larger clone sits a single nucleotide away, making a read error possible. The gene calls are TRBV24-1 and TRBJ2-3; unclear D gene. This CDR3 region has 13 residues. The V gene's germline CDR1 is KGHDR and CDR2 SFDVKD. The CDR3 sequence is CATSDGSTDTRYF. For the CDR3, the DNA is TGTGCCACCAGTGATGGTAGCACAGATACGCGGTATTTT.

Concerning this clonotype itself: Being one base from a much bigger clone, this may be a read error. The CDR3 DNA sequence: TGTGCCAGCAGTTCCATGGTCGTCACTGAAGCTTTCTTT. Protein: CASSSMVVTEAFF. This sequence joins TRBV6-9 and TRBJ1-1; D uncertain. CDR1 MNHGY and CDR2 SVAAGI come from the germline V gene. V shed 4 bases and J shed 4 bases, with 10 bases lying between them. The CDR3 runs to 13 residues.

This clonotype was detected a few times. One end of the junction varies from germline; a read error may be responsible. This chain links TRBV28 with TRBJ1-5; D unresolved. The length of the CDR3 is 15 residues. The germline V gene has CDR1 MDHEN and CDR2 SYDVKM. The CDR3: CASSLQATSNQPKHF. As DNA, the CDR3 is TGTGCCAGCAGTTTACAGGCGACCTCCAATCAGCCCAAGCATTTT.

In the case of this clonotype: One base away lies a much larger clone, so this may be a sequencing read error. The chain has TRBV3-1 and TRBJ2-5; maybe TRBD2 (7 bases). The CDR3 consists of 15 residues. The germline gives CDR1 LGHDT, CDR2 YNNKEL (reference sequence). CDR3 DNA sequence: TGTGCCAGCAGCCAAGATTCCAGGGGAGGGGAGACCCGGTACTTC. Residues: CASSQDSRGGETRYF.

Only a few counts were recorded for this clonotype. The V call is TRBV4-1, the J call TRBJ2-5; D uncertain. Trimming took 3 bases from V and 5 from J, leaving 7 bases between them. The CDR3 runs to 12 residues. Germline V CDR1 and CDR2: MGHRA, YSYEKL. CDR3 loop: CASSQNGETQYF. The CDR3 coding sequence is TGCGCCAGCAGCCAGAACGGGGAGACCCAGTACTTC.

This clonotype has ten or more counts. This rearrangement joins TRBV18 to TRBJ2-3, with D uncertain. Looked up from germline, CDR1 is KGHSH and CDR2 is LQKENI. Trimming shortened V by 2 bases and J by 6 bases, and 9 bases separated the two germline ends. This CDR3 has 13 residues. The CDR3 here is CASSPSPSDTQYF. CDR3 nucleotide sequence: TGTGCCAGCTCACCAAGTCCGTCGGATACGCAGTATTTT.

To note about this clonotype: This may be a read error: a much more frequent sequence differs by one nucleotide. The chain uses TRBV18 and TRBJ1-1, with 7 positions matching TRBD1. The CDR3 loop spans 14 amino acids. CDR1 is KGHSH, CDR2 LQKENI, per germline. CDR3 loop: CASSQQGMKTEAFF. The CDR3 region has the DNA TGTGCCAGCTCGCAACAGGGGATGAAGACTGAAGCTTTCTTT.

There are many counts of this clonotype. The genes are TRBV27 and TRBJ2-3; possible D gene TRBD1, 6 bases. CDR1 is MNHEY, CDR2 SMNVEV, per germline (reference sequence). CDR3 size: 14 residues. Trimming left V 4 bases short and J 3 bases short, with 11 bases between. The CDR3, as DNA: TGTGCCAGCAGTTCAGGGGTTTCGACAGATACGCAGTATTTT. Amino acids: CASSSGVSTDTQYF.

This chain connects TRBV10-1 to TRBJ1-4; D unclear. This CDR3 is 15 amino acids long. Trimming stripped 10 bases from V and 0 bases from J, with 15 bases between. The germline V gene has CDR1 WNHNN and CDR2 SYGVQD (reference sequence). The CDR3 is CATPRHTSTNEKLFF. The CDR3 DNA follows: TGCGCCACCCCGAGACATACCTCAACTAATGAAAAACTGTTTTTT.

The chain carries TRBV6-2 or TRBV6-3 and TRBJ2-1, with D possibly being TRBD1 (6 bases). The CDR3 is 17 amino acids. Germline V gene lookup returns CDR1 MNHEY and CDR2 SVGEGT. The CDR3 protein is CGRSRRDNSPLYNEQFF. CDR3 nucleotides: TGTGGCAGAAGTCGCCGGGACAACTCTCCGCTATACAATGAGCAGTTCTTC.

This clonotype was counted at least ten times. The chain is built from TRBV28 and TRBJ1-1; D is undetermined. The length of the CDR3 is 15 residues. V dropped 2 bases and J dropped 6 bases, with 16 bases sitting between them. Germline loops: CDR1 MDHEN, CDR2 SYDVKM. The CDR3 sequence: CASSLRPADLSEAFF. CDR3 DNA: TGTGCCAGCAGTTTACGCCCAGCCGACCTATCTGAAGCTTTCTTT.

As to this clonotype: A read error may be the cause here, since a much bigger clone is one base away. This chain uses TRBV28 with TRBJ2-3, with D hard to call. V lost 7 bases and J 0 bases, leaving 14 bases between the germline ends. The germline V gene has CDR1 MDHEN and CDR2 SYDVKM. The CDR3 loop spans 15 amino acids. As DNA, the CDR3 is TGTGCCAGCATCCATATCGTCGGGAGCACAGATACGCAGTATTTT. Its translation is CASIHIVGSTDTQYF.

There are many counts of this clonotype. The J gene is TRBJ2-7, the V gene TRBV6-1; D is possibly TRBD1 (6 bases). This CDR3 comprises 13 residues. Germline V CDR1 and CDR2: MNHNS, SASEGT. Between the trimmed V and J ends, which lost 6 bases and 0 bases, there was a span of 9 bases. The CDR3 loop is CASSRQVSYEQYF. As DNA, the CDR3 is TGTGCCAGCAGCCGACAGGTCTCCTACGAGCAGTACTTC.

The chain links TRBV28 to TRBJ1-1; maybe TRBD1 (5 bases). V lost 6 bases to trimming and J lost 10 bases, with 12 bases between them. The CDR3 spans 11 residues. Germline CDR1 is MDHEN and CDR2 is SYDVKM. CDR3 in amino acids: CASSEPRGAFF. The CDR3 DNA sequence: TGTGCCAGCAGCGAACCGAGGGGAGCTTTCTTT.

There are many counts of this clonotype. CDR3 loop: CATGGHSETQYF. The CDR3 bases are TGTGCCACCGGGGGACATTCAGAGACCCAGTACTTC. V is TRBV6-1 and J is TRBJ2-5, with D perhaps TRBD1 or TRBD2 (6 bases each). The CDR3 is 12 amino acids. Germline V CDR1 and CDR2: MNHNS, SASEGT. Trimming took off 10 bases at V and 4 bases at J, with 13 bases between the two ends.

The genes are TRBV2 and TRBJ2-5, with unresolved D. The CDR3 has 12 residues. CDR1 and CDR2 from the germline V gene are SNHLY and FYNNEI. Trimming pared 5 bases from V and 5 bases from J, leaving 9 bases between. The CDR3 nucleotides read TGTGCCAGCAGTCCCCCCAGGGAGACCCAGTACTTC. This translates into CASSPPRETQYF.

The chain couples TRBV19 to TRBJ2-2, with TRBD1 identical over 10 bases. This CDR3 contains 15 residues. V lost 4 bases, J lost 5 bases, and 4 bases stayed unmatched. CDR1 LNHDA and CDR2 SQIVND come from the germline V gene (reference sequence). The CDR3 protein is CASSTGDRGTGELFF. The CDR3 nucleotides are TGTGCCAGTAGTACCGGGGACAGGGGAACCGGGGAGCTGTTTTTT.

As to this clonotype: It may be a read error: a sequence one base away is much more abundant. In DNA form, the CDR3 reads TGCAGTGCTAGAGATATGACTAGCGGGAGGAATAGGAATGAGCAGTTCTTC. This codes for CSARDMTSGRNRNEQFF. J is TRBJ2-1 and V is TRBV20-1, with TRBD2 matching 13 bases. CDR1 and CDR2 from the germline V gene are DFQATT and SNEGSKA (reference sequence). The CDR3 totals 17 residues. The V and J ends lost 0 bases and 7 bases, in that order; junction bases with no gene match: 9.

The chain is built from TRBV7-9 and TRBJ1-5; D gene unclear. CDR1 is SEHNR and CDR2 is FQNEAQ in the germline V gene (reference sequence). V was cut by 1 base and J by 7 bases, with 8 bases left in between. The CDR3 extends over 13 amino acids. CDR3: CASSLGEWQPQHF. The CDR3 nucleotides are TGTGCCAGCAGCTTAGGCGAGTGGCAGCCCCAGCATTTT.